Sequencing of this T cell receptor (beta chain) was carried out in a study of blood T cell repertoires in COVID-19. Background on the study: Specimens from acute and convalescent COVID-19 originated in the United States, Italy and Spain. Sources were T cells, B-cell-depleted T cells, or PBMCs; the material itself was cDNA or gDNA.

CDR3 size: 15 residues. The V and J ends lost 2 bases and 3 bases, in that order; junction bases with no gene match: 1. CDR1 LGHDT and CDR2 YNNKEL come from the germline V gene (reference sequence). Profiled with immunoSEQ multiplex PCR; TCRdb holds only in-frame clones, not every one. The data contain 250,000 to 350,000 clones, about 90% of them seen just once; the ten biggest clones take up more than 2%. Sequenced input: peripheral blood. This sequence was found in a man younger than 35 with active or convalescent COVID-19. The chain has TRBV3-1 (or the pseudogene TRBV3-2) and TRBJ2-3; 11 nucleotides line up with TRBD2. The CDR3 DNA reads as TGTGCCAGCAGCCAACTAGCGGGGGGAACAGATACGCAGTATTTT. Translation gives CASSQLAGGTDTQYF.